What follows are 26 T cell receptor beta chains derived from one specimen sequenced in a study. One entry per CDR3 protein results from TCRdb running MiXCR on the 5' RACE reads. This table has fewer than 9,000 distinct CDR3 sequences, about 47% appearing once. Specimen: memory CD4+ T cells sorted from a lymph node. As for subset: memory CD4+ T cells, CD4+CD45RO+CD25-. The receptors originated from a female donor with breast cancer.

The gene calls are TRBV12-3 or TRBV12-4 and TRBJ1-2; TRBD1 aligns across 7 bases. The CDR3 spans 12 residues. The ends lost 6 bases at V and 8 bases at J; junction bases unmatched: 6. The CDR3 here is CASSPTGEGYTF. The DNA for the CDR3 is TGTGCCAGCAGCCCCACAGGGGAAGGCTACACCTTC.

This clonotype has just a few counts. V and J are TRBV6-2 or TRBV6-3 and TRBJ2-7; 7 positions agree with TRBD2. Germline V gene data show CDR1 as MNHEY and CDR2 as SVGEGT. The CDR3 extends over 15 amino acids. With 5 bases clipped from V and 5 bases from J, the junction kept 12 bases outside the gene matches. The CDR3 bases are TGTGCCAGCAGTGAGCTAGGCGGGAGCCCCCACGAGCAGTACTTC. This gives the protein CASSELGGSPHEQYF.

CDR3 in DNA: TGTGCCAGCTCACCAGGGGTCGGTTCACCCCTCCACTTT. Its translation: CASSPGVGSPLHF. This chain joins TRBV18 and TRBJ1-6; D unresolved. This CDR3 has 13 amino acids. Germline V gene lookup returns CDR1 KGHSH and CDR2 LQKENI. Trimming took off 2 bases at V and 9 bases at J, with 8 bases between the two ends.

The chain joins TRBV7-2 to TRBJ1-4; 9 nucleotides agree with TRBD1. The CDR3 has 15 amino acids. Germline values: CDR1 SGHTA, CDR2 FQGNSA. With V trimmed by 2 bases and J by 5 bases, 3 bases remained unmatched. The CDR3 DNA sequence: TGTGCCAGCAGCTTATGGGGGACAGGGAATGAAAAACTGTTTTTT. Translation gives CASSLWGTGNEKLFF.

The gene calls are TRBV7-9 and TRBJ2-5, with D perhaps TRBD1 (5 bases). CDR1 is SEHNR and CDR2 is FQNEAQ in the germline V gene (reference sequence). This CDR3 region has 14 residues. Trimming removed 3 bases at V and 5 bases at J, with 13 bases between. The CDR3 nucleotides read TGTGCCAGCAGCTTTCTTGGGGCCCAGGAGACCCAGTACTTC. It specifies CASSFLGAQETQYF.

V gene TRBV7-2 combines with J gene TRBJ2-2, with D perhaps TRBD1 (5 bases). Per the germline V gene, CDR1 is SGHTA and CDR2 is FQGNSA. This CDR3 has 15 residues. Trimming cost V 10 bases and J 1 base, with 16 bases left between them. The CDR3 DNA reads as TGTGCCACTAAGGCATGGGGCCTGAACACCGGGGAGCTGTTTTTT. It codes for CATKAWGLNTGELFF.

The chain links TRBV20-1 to TRBJ2-3; the match to TRBD1 covers 7 bases. CDR3 size: 15 residues. CDR1 is DFQATT and CDR2 is SNEGSKA in the germline V gene (reference sequence). V lost 6 bases and J lost 0; bases outside the gene matches: 9. The CDR3 here is CSAHDRERSTDTQYF. CDR3 nucleotide sequence: TGCAGTGCACATGACAGGGAACGGAGCACAGATACGCAGTATTTT.

Concerning this clonotype: A much bigger clone sits one base away, suggesting this may be a read error. This chain connects TRBV7-9 to TRBJ2-1; D uncertain. Germline CDR1 is SEHNR and CDR2 is FQNEAQ (reference sequence). This CDR3 spans 15 amino acids. CDR3: CASSFGGTVHNEQLF. The CDR3 DNA reads TGTGCCAGCAGCTTCGGCGGCACAGTTCACAATGAGCAGCTCTTC.

This clonotype was seen more than once but under ten times. The V gene is TRBV3-1, the J gene TRBJ1-1; 8 bases align to TRBD1. J lost 5 bases, V lost 7 bases, and 18 bases had no gene match. This CDR3 region has 17 residues. In germline, CDR1 is LGHDT, CDR2 YNNKEL (reference sequence). The CDR3 loop is CASTPEATTGDETEAFF. Written as DNA, the CDR3 is TGTGCCAGCACCCCCGAAGCCACGACAGGGGACGAGACTGAAGCTTTCTTT.

As for this clonotype: Germline is not matched at one junction end, which may reflect a read error. The rearrangement joins TRBV4-3 to TRBJ1-2; D uncertain. This CDR3 has 15 residues. Looked up from germline, CDR1 is LGHNA and CDR2 is YSLEER. The CDR3 coding sequence is TGTGCCAGCAGCCAGAGGAACATGCAGATGAGTGGCTACACCTTC. It translates to CASSQRNMQMSGYTF.

Details on this clonotype: At one boundary the junction diverges from the germline segment, which might be a read error. This CDR3 is CASRDRVEGTDAQYF. In DNA, the CDR3 is TGTGCCAGCAGAGACAGGGTTGAGGGCACAGATGCGCAGTATTTT. The genes are TRBV6-5 and TRBJ2-3; TRBD1 matches at 7 bases. The CDR3 runs to 15 residues. Germline V gene sequence: CDR1 MNHEY, CDR2 SVGAGI.

This clonotype appeared a few times. The rearrangement links TRBV6-2 or TRBV6-3 to TRBJ2-5; TRBD2 matches at 7 bases. This CDR3 is 16 amino acids long. The germline CDR1 and CDR2 sequences are MNHEY and SVGEGT. With V trimmed by 3 bases and J by 4 bases, 11 bases remained unmatched. The CDR3 coding sequence is TGTGCCAGCAGTTATCTCGACCCGGGGGGAGCAGAGACCCAGTACTTC. It codes for CASSYLDPGGAETQYF.

J is TRBJ2-1 and V is TRBV12-3 or TRBV12-4; D is perhaps TRBD1 (7 bases). CDR3 size: 15 residues. Trimming pared 1 base from V and 7 bases from J, leaving 14 bases between. In DNA, the CDR3 is TGTGCCAGCAGTTTAGAGGAGGGGGCGGCGAATGAGCAGTTCTTC. It specifies CASSLEEGAANEQFF.

The V and J genes are TRBV20-1 and TRBJ2-5, with D unresolved. The germline CDR1 and CDR2 sequences are DFQATT and SNEGSKA (reference sequence). CDR3 size: 13 residues. Trimming pared 6 bases from V and 5 bases from J, leaving 16 bases between. The CDR3 region has the DNA TGCAGTGCCCTGGACGTCGAATTGGAGACCCAGTACTTC. Its translation is CSALDVELETQYF.

The CDR3 bases are TGTGCCAGCGGGAGAGGTAGCACAGATACGCAGTATTTT. It specifies CASGRGSTDTQYF. The chain is built from TRBV12-3 or TRBV12-4 and TRBJ2-3, with a tentative D call TRBD2 (5 bases). V was clipped by 8 bases and J by 0 bases, with 9 bases between them. The CDR3 runs 13 residues.

The DNA of the CDR3 is TGTGCCATCAGAGCCTCCTGGGACTTCGGGGAGCTGTTTTTT. Its protein product is CAIRASWDFGELFF. This chain uses TRBV10-3 with TRBJ2-2; weak D call: TRBD2 (6 bases). CDR3 length: 14 residues. Trimming took off 6 bases at V and 7 bases at J, with 15 bases between the two ends. Germline CDR1 ENHRY, CDR2 SYGVKD.

The rearrangement joins TRBV4-2 to TRBJ2-7; D might be TRBD2 (5 bases). The CDR3 spans 15 residues. Germline CDR1 reads LGHNA; CDR2 reads YNFKEQ. The V gene lost 0 bases and the J gene lost 5 bases, with 14 bases spanning the gap. This CDR3 is CASSQESGQEDEQYF. In DNA, the CDR3 is TGTGCCAGCAGCCAAGAATCTGGGCAGGAGGACGAGCAGTACTTC.

This clonotype is medium-sized (0.01 to 0.1%) by share. The chain links TRBV29-1 to TRBJ2-1; tentatively, D is TRBD2 (6 bases). The germline V gene has CDR1 SQVTM and CDR2 ANQGSEA. The ends were cut back, 7 bases at V and 2 bases at J, with 18 bases in the middle. The CDR3 covers 15 residues. The CDR3 region has the DNA TGCAGCGCCTCGGGTGGGGGGACCACCTACAATGAGCAGTTCTTC. As protein: CSASGGGTTYNEQFF.

The V and J genes are TRBV9 and TRBJ2-1; tentative D call: TRBD2 (5 bases). With 3 bases removed from V and 4 bases from J, the gap between germline ends came to 8 bases. The CDR3 runs 13 residues. CDR1 is SGDLS, CDR2 YYNGEE, per germline. The CDR3 sequence: CASSGTSYNEQFF. CDR3 in DNA: TGTGCCAGCAGCGGGACTTCTTACAATGAGCAGTTCTTC.

The J gene is TRBJ2-1, the V gene TRBV29-1, with D tentatively TRBD2 (5 bases). CDR3 size: 12 residues. CDR1 SQVTM and CDR2 ANQGSEA come from the germline V gene. Trimming cost V 7 bases and J 8 bases, with 15 bases left between them. The CDR3 loop reads CSASAGVYEQFF. In DNA form, the CDR3 reads TGCAGCGCCTCGGCCGGGGTTTATGAGCAGTTCTTC.

This chain uses TRBV27 with TRBJ2-3; D is ambiguous. Germline CDR1 MNHEY, CDR2 SMNVEV (reference sequence). Trimming stripped 3 bases from V and 2 bases from J, with 12 bases between. The CDR3 totals 15 residues. The DNA for the CDR3 is TGTGCCAGCAGTTTTCGGCCCTCTCTCACAGATACGCAGTATTTT. This translates into CASSFRPSLTDTQYF.

This clonotype was found a few times. This chain connects TRBV10-3 to TRBJ2-7; 9 positions match TRBD2. The CDR3 runs to 14 residues. Germline loops: CDR1 ENHRY, CDR2 SYGVKD. V trimming: 0 bases; J trimming: 5 bases; junction bases outside the gene matches: 2. The CDR3 bases are TGTGCCATCAGTGAGTCGACTAGCGGTAACGAGCAGTACTTC. Protein: CAISESTSGNEQYF.

Written as DNA, the CDR3 is TGCGCCAGCAGCCAAGGGAGACTAGCGGGGGCTAGCTCCTACGAGCAGTACTTC. Protein product: CASSQGRLAGASSYEQYF. The chain combines TRBV4-1 with TRBJ2-7; 12 bases are a match to TRBD2. This CDR3 has 18 amino acids. Germline-derived CDR1 and CDR2 are MGHRA and YSYEKL. Trimming cost V 1 base and J 0 bases; bases outside gene matches: 7.

The chain is built from TRBV4-3 and TRBJ1-5, with D uncertain. The CDR3 consists of 14 residues. Germline V CDR1 and CDR2: LGHNA, YSLEER. Trimming cost V 1 base and J 7 bases, with 11 bases left between them. The CDR3 bases are TGCGCCAGCAGCCAAGTCGAGTTGAGACAGCCCCAGCATTTT. This gives the protein CASSQVELRQPQHF.

In this sample, this clonotype is medium-sized (0.01 to 0.1%). This chain joins TRBV29-1 and TRBJ2-5; D gene ambiguous. Germline V gene data show CDR1 as SQVTM and CDR2 as ANQGSEA. The CDR3 is made up of 10 amino acids. Here the CDR3 reads CSAYQETQYF. CDR3 DNA sequence: TGCAGTGCGTACCAAGAGACCCAGTACTTC.

This clonotype is medium-sized (0.01 to 0.1%) within its sample. The V gene is TRBV29-1, the J gene TRBJ1-2, with D unresolved. CDR1 SQVTM and CDR2 ANQGSEA come from the germline V gene. With 3 bases removed from V and 1 base from J, the gap between germline ends came to 6 bases. The CDR3 length is 12 residues. As DNA, the CDR3 is TGCAGCGTTGAGGAGATTAACTATGGCTACACCTTC. It specifies CSVEEINYGYTF.